The next 28 T cell receptor beta chains were all read from a single sample in a study of T cells of healthy individuals. MiXCR, applied by TCRdb to the 5' RACE reads, yields one record per CDR3 protein. The table records 95,000 to 100,000 distinct CDR3 sequences, 15% to 20% of them present only once. These receptors were taken from a human donor in good health.

Only a few counts were recorded for this clonotype. The chain is built from TRBV10-3 and TRBJ2-3; 8 nucleotides match TRBD2. CDR1 and CDR2 (germline): ENHRY, SYGVKD. CDR3 length: 14 amino acids. The trim removed 7 bases at V and 5 bases at J, leaving 8 bases unmatched. CDR3 loop: CAINGPAGEDTQYF. The DNA of the CDR3 is TGTGCCATCAACGGGCCAGCGGGGGAAGATACGCAGTATTTT.

J is TRBJ1-5 and V is TRBV3-1; D is unresolved. CDR1 and CDR2 (germline): LGHDT, YNNKEL (reference sequence). The CDR3 has 14 amino acids. The ends were cut back, 1 base at V and 5 bases at J, with 9 bases in the middle. CDR3 amino acids: CASSQGGFDQPQHF. CDR3 bases: TGTGCCAGCAGCCAAGGTGGATTTGATCAGCCCCAGCATTTT.

The J gene is TRBJ2-7, the V gene TRBV20-1, with a possible D match to TRBD2 (5 bases). The CDR3 contains 15 residues. Germline V gene sequence: CDR1 DFQATT, CDR2 SNEGSKA (reference sequence). The germline V and J ends were trimmed by 6 bases and 0 bases, with 18 bases remaining between them. The CDR3 nucleotides read TGCAGTGCCGTCTCGGGGTTCGAGCTCTCCTACGAGCAGTACTTC. It specifies CSAVSGFELSYEQYF.

This clonotype was seen at least ten times. V and J are TRBV18 and TRBJ1-1; 8 bases line up with TRBD1. Germline V gene data show CDR1 as KGHSH and CDR2 as LQKENI. J lost 4 bases, V lost 6 bases, and 10 bases had no gene match. There are 15 residues in the CDR3. The CDR3 region is CASSLAGGAITEAFF. CDR3 bases: TGTGCCAGCTCGCTTGCAGGGGGCGCGATCACTGAAGCTTTCTTT.

There are many counts of this clonotype. This rearrangement joins TRBV28 to TRBJ2-7; D remains unclear. Trimming removed 3 bases from V and 2 bases from J, with 5 bases in between. Looked up from germline, CDR1 is MDHEN and CDR2 is SYDVKM. This CDR3 has 12 residues. CDR3 DNA sequence: TGTGCCAGCAGTTTGGTGACCTACGAGCAGTACTTC. It encodes CASSLVTYEQYF.

The V call is TRBV27, the J call TRBJ2-7; 9 positions match TRBD2. With 5 bases clipped from V and 6 bases from J, the junction kept 8 bases outside the gene matches. The CDR3 spans 14 residues. Germline values: CDR1 MNHEY, CDR2 SMNVEV (reference sequence). For the CDR3, the DNA is TGTGCCAGCAGTCTCCAGACTAGCGGCTTCGAGCAGTACTTC. This codes for CASSLQTSGFEQYF.

This clonotype appeared many times. V gene TRBV13 combines with J gene TRBJ2-2; D is undetermined. The germline V gene encodes CDR1 PRHDT and CDR2 FYEKMQ (reference sequence). CDR3 length equals 14 residues. V was cut by 5 bases and J by 0 bases, with 7 bases left in between. The DNA of the CDR3 is TGTGCCAGCAGCGTCTCTACGAACACCGGGGAGCTGTTTTTT. Protein product: CASSVSTNTGELFF.

This clonotype was counted only a few times. V gene TRBV28 combines with J gene TRBJ2-7; the D is unclear. CDR1 and CDR2 from the germline V gene are MDHEN and SYDVKM. CDR3 length: 17 residues. V was cut by 3 bases and J by 0 bases, with 18 bases left in between. CDR3 in amino acids: CASSLTEGSLISYEQYF. The CDR3 DNA follows: TGTGCCAGCAGTTTGACGGAAGGATCTCTCATCTCCTACGAGCAGTACTTC.

The chain uses TRBV7-3 and TRBJ2-2; 7 nucleotides line up with TRBD1. CDR3 length: 16 amino acids. V trimming: 2 bases; J trimming: 3 bases; junction bases outside the gene matches: 6. CDR1 and CDR2 (germline): SGHTA, FQGTGA. DNA of the CDR3: TGTGCCAGCAGCTTACTAGGGGGCGCGGACACCGGGGAGCTGTTTTTT. Amino acid sequence: CASSLLGGADTGELFF.

In its sample, this clonotype was seen many times. This sequence joins TRBV30 and TRBJ1-5, with D unresolved. Trimming removed 0 bases from V and 2 bases from J, with 14 bases in between. CDR3 length: 16 residues. The germline V gene encodes CDR1 GTSNPN and CDR2 SVGIG (reference sequence). CDR3 protein: CAWSVLGGLGNQPQHF. In nucleotides, the CDR3 is TGTGCCTGGAGTGTACTTGGAGGGCTGGGCAATCAGCCCCAGCATTTT.

V and J are TRBV7-9 and TRBJ1-6, with no clear D. This CDR3 is built from 12 residues. CDR1 and CDR2 (germline): SEHNR, FQNEAQ (reference sequence). V was clipped by 1 base and J by 10 bases, with 5 bases between them. CDR3 region: CASSLEGSPLHF. The CDR3, as DNA: TGTGCCAGCAGCTTAGAGGGCTCACCCCTCCACTTT.

The chain has TRBV12-5 and TRBJ2-2; TRBD2 aligns across 13 bases. The CDR3 is made up of 17 amino acids. Germline-derived CDR1 and CDR2 are LGHNT and FRNRAP. The V segment lost 3 bases and the J segment 2 bases; nucleotides outside the gene matches: 3. The CDR3 loop reads CASGFRTSGSNTGELFF. The CDR3 coding sequence is TGTGCTAGTGGTTTCCGGACTAGCGGGAGCAACACCGGGGAGCTGTTTTTT.

This clonotype was observed a few times. J is TRBJ1-1 and V is TRBV3-1, with D possibly being TRBD1 (5 bases). V was cut by 1 base and J by 4 bases, with 10 bases left in between. CDR1 is LGHDT, CDR2 YNNKEL, per germline (reference sequence). The CDR3 sequence is 14 residues long. The CDR3 reads CASSQAPTATEAFF. The CDR3 DNA reads as TGTGCCAGCAGCCAAGCCCCGACAGCCACTGAAGCTTTCTTT. The entire variable domain, with the rest obtained from reference TRBV3-1 and TRBJ1-1, is as follows: DTAVSQTPKYLVTQMGNDKSIKCEQNLGHDTMYWYKQDSKKFLKIMFSYNNKELIINETVPNRFSPKSPDKAHLNLHINSLELGDSAVYFCASSQAPTATEAFFGQGTRLTVV.

This clonotype showed up many times. The chain couples TRBV7-2 to TRBJ2-1, with 14 bases matching TRBD2. The CDR3 has 19 residues. Per germline, CDR1 SGHTA and CDR2 FQGNSA. The J segment lost 1 base and the V segment lost 5 bases, leaving 10 bases of the junction unmatched. DNA for the CDR3: TGTGCCAGCAGCATCGGACTAGCGGGAGGCGGGAGGTCCTACAATGAGCAGTTCTTC. Its protein product is CASSIGLAGGGRSYNEQFF.

In its sample, this clonotype was seen a few times. J is TRBJ1-5 and V is TRBV6-5, with D unclear. V was trimmed by 5 bases and J by 4 bases, leaving 9 bases between them. Germline-derived CDR1 and CDR2 are MNHEY and SVGAGI. The CDR3 length is 13 residues. The CDR3 protein is CASSRGPNQPQHF. The CDR3 region has the DNA TGTGCCAGCAGTCGAGGGCCAAATCAGCCCCAGCATTTT.

This clonotype came up many times. This sequence joins TRBV6-2 or TRBV6-3 and TRBJ2-3; perhaps TRBD2 as D (5 bases). The germline V and J ends were trimmed by 5 bases and 2 bases, with 14 bases remaining between them. The CDR3 is 15 amino acids. Per the germline V gene, CDR1 is MNHEY and CDR2 is SVGEGT. In nucleotides, the CDR3 is TGTGCCAGCAGTGCCAGAAACGGGGACACAGATACGCAGTATTTT. It yields the protein CASSARNGDTDTQYF.

This clonotype was seen only a few times. The V gene is TRBV7-2, the J gene TRBJ2-3; unclear D gene. V gave up 1 base and J gave up 5 bases, with 7 bases separating them. The V gene's germline CDR1 is SGHTA and CDR2 FQGNSA. CDR3 length: 13 amino acids. The CDR3 reads CASSLETGDTQYF. DNA for the CDR3: TGTGCCAGCAGCTTAGAGACCGGAGATACGCAGTATTTT.

As to this clonotype: This may be a read error, as it is one base from a much larger clone. This CDR3 fails to terminate in the conserved phenylalanine or tryptophan, so it likely reflects a read error. This rearrangement joins TRBV29-1 to TRBJ1-4, with D possibly matching TRBD1 (5 bases). Trimming left V 3 bases short and J 8 bases short, with 16 bases between. This CDR3 has 14 residues. Germline CDR1 and CDR2: SQVTM and ANQGSEA. This CDR3 reads CSVDSGAGGEKLFS. The CDR3 DNA sequence: TGCAGCGTTGATAGCGGGGCAGGAGGAGAAAAACTGTTTTCT.

The chain uses TRBV28 and TRBJ2-7; D is ambiguous. Germline V gene data show CDR1 as MDHEN and CDR2 as SYDVKM. V was cut by 4 bases and J by 3 bases, with 10 bases left in between. CDR3 size: 13 residues. The CDR3 DNA is TGTGCCAGCAGTTCAACAAGGGTCTACGAGCAGTACTTC. Translating gives CASSSTRVYEQYF.

The chain joins TRBV11-2 to TRBJ1-2; perhaps TRBD1 as D (6 bases). Germline-derived CDR1 and CDR2 are SGHAT and FQNNGV. This CDR3 has 18 residues. Trimming pared 3 bases from V and 1 base from J, leaving 21 bases between. CDR3 in DNA: TGTGCCAGCAGCTTTCCCTCGCCGGGACAACATAATAACTATGGCTACACCTTC. Protein: CASSFPSPGQHNNYGYTF. The whole variable domain, filled in from reference TRBV11-2 and TRBJ1-2, reads EAGVAQSPRYKIIEKRQSVAFWCNPISGHATLYWYQQILGQGPKLLIQFQNNGVVDDSQLPKDRFSAERLKGVDSTLKIQPAKLEDSAVYLCASSFPSPGQHNNYGYTFGSGTRLTVV.

This clonotype was seen a few times. The chain recombines TRBV19 with TRBJ2-1; TRBD2 matches at 10 bases. Germline CDR1 LNHDA, CDR2 SQIVND (reference sequence). V lost 4 bases, J lost 9 bases, and 12 bases stayed unmatched. CDR3 size: 16 residues. In nucleotides, the CDR3 is TGTGCCAGTAGTAAACTCTCAGCGGGAGGGCCCGGTGAGCAGTTCTTC. It yields the protein CASSKLSAGGPGEQFF.

This clonotype was seen a handful of times. The chain couples TRBV2 to TRBJ1-6; the D is unclear. The CDR3 totals 11 residues. The V gene's germline CDR1 is SNHLY and CDR2 FYNNEI. V lost 5 bases to trimming and J lost 8 bases, with 4 bases between them. The CDR3 is CASSTDSPLHF. The CDR3 nucleotides read TGTGCCAGCAGTACCGATTCACCCCTCCACTTT. Full variable domain (outside the CDR3, taken from reference TRBV2 and TRBJ1-6): EPEVTQTPSHQVTQMGQEVILRCVPISNHLYFYWYRQILGQKVEFLVSFYNNEISEKSEIFDDQFSVERPDGSNFTLKIRSTKLEDSAMYFCASSTDSPLHFGNGTRLTVT.

The chain carries TRBV25-1 and TRBJ1-2; D ambiguous. The germline V gene has CDR1 MGHDK and CDR2 SYGVNS. Between the trimmed V and J ends, which lost 3 bases and 8 bases, there was a span of 13 bases. The CDR3 is made up of 13 amino acids. The CDR3 DNA sequence: TGTGCCAGCAGTGATAGGAGGCAGCTCGGCTACACCTTC. Its protein is CASSDRRQLGYTF.

V gene TRBV6-2 or TRBV6-3 combines with J gene TRBJ1-1, with TRBD1 as a possible D gene (5 bases). V was cut by 6 bases and J by 1 base, with 12 bases left in between. In germline, CDR1 is MNHEY, CDR2 SVGEGT. The CDR3 length is 14 residues. CDR3 sequence (DNA): TGTGCCAGCAGAAGATTGGGGCAGAACACTGAAGCTTTCTTT. Its translation is CASRRLGQNTEAFF.

This clonotype was counted a few times. The chain uses TRBV7-2 and TRBJ2-7; 7 bases line up with TRBD1. V lost 6 bases and J lost 3; bases outside the gene matches: 5. This CDR3 is built from 13 residues. Germline loops: CDR1 SGHTA, CDR2 FQGNSA. This CDR3 reads CASSRQGGYEQYF. CDR3 DNA: TGTGCCAGCAGTCGACAGGGTGGCTACGAGCAGTACTTC.

This clonotype was counted between two and nine times. CDR3 loop: CASSQQTNTGELFF. CDR3 in DNA: TGCGCCAGCAGCCAACAGACGAACACCGGGGAGCTGTTTTTT. The rearrangement joins TRBV4-3 to TRBJ2-2; D remains ambiguous. Between the trimmed V and J ends, which lost 2 bases and 0 bases, there was a span of 4 bases. The CDR3 runs 14 residues. Per germline, CDR1 LGHNA and CDR2 YSLEER.

V usage is TRBV2 and J usage is TRBJ2-2, with 9 nucleotides matching TRBD2. Germline V lookup: CDR1 SNHLY, CDR2 FYNNEI. V lost 7 bases, J lost 5 bases, and 5 bases stayed unmatched. CDR3 size: 14 residues. The CDR3: CASNRLAGTGELFF. In DNA form, the CDR3 reads TGTGCCAGCAACCGGCTAGCGGGGACCGGGGAGCTGTTTTTT.

In regard to this clonotype: This clone may be a read error of a much larger clone one base away. V usage is TRBV7-2 and J usage is TRBJ1-5, with D uncertain. Germline V CDR1 and CDR2: SGHTA, FQGNSA. The CDR3 spans 15 residues. Trimming left V 2 bases short and J 9 bases short, with 17 bases between. The CDR3, as DNA: TGTGCCAGCAGCTTAAGTTCAGGTCGCGGTCGGCCCCAGCATTTT. Translated, it gives CASSLSSGRGRPQHF.